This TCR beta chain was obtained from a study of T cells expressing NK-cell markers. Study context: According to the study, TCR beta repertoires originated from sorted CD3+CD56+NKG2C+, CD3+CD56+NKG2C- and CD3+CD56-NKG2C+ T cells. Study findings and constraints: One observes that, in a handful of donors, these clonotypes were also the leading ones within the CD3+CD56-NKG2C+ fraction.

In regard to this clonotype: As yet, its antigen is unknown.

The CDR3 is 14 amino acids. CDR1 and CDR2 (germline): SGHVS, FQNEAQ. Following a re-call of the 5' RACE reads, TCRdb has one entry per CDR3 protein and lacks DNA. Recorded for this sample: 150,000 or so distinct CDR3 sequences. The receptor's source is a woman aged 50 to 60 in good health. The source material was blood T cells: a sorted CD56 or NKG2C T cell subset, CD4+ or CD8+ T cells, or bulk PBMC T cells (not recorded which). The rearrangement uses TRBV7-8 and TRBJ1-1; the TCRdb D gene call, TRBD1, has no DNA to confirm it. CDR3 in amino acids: CASSLRLPGHEAFF.